The text below deals with one T cell receptor beta chain. V lost 7 bases to trimming and J lost 7 bases; unmatched junction nucleotides: 7. CDR1 MNHNY and CDR2 SVGAGI come from the germline V gene (reference sequence). CDR3 size: 15 residues. These data are taken from a study of OX40 agonist ivuxolimab in advanced cancers. Data came from immunoSEQ multiplex PCR; TCRdb stores just in-frame clones and leaves some out. The data contain approximately 48,000 clones, 60% to 80% of them singletons. V is TRBV6-6 and J is TRBJ2-1; 13 positions match TRBD2. The sequence was obtained from an adult with an advanced solid tumor such as melanoma, head and neck, liver or kidney cancer. This sample comprised CD4+ or CD8+ T cells sorted from blood, obtained in a trial of the OX40 agonist ivuxolimab. The CDR3 DNA reads as TGTGCCAGCACCCGGGTGACTAGCGGGAGGAATGAGCAGTTCTTC. Translation gives CASTRVTSGRNEQFF.